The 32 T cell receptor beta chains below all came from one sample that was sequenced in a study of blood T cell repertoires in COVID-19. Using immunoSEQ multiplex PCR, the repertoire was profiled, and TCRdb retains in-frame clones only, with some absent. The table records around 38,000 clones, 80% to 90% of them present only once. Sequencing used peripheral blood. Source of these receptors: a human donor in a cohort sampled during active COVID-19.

DNA of the CDR3: TGCGCCAGCAGCTTGGCGTACCTGGGAGGCGGGGCCAACGTCCTGACTTTC. It specifies CASSLAYLGGGANVLTF. V gene TRBV5-1 combines with J gene TRBJ2-6; possibly TRBD2 for D (6 bases). The CDR3 consists of 17 residues. V was shortened by 0 bases and J by 4 bases, with 14 bases between the two germline ends. CDR1 SGHRS and CDR2 YFSETQ come from the germline V gene.

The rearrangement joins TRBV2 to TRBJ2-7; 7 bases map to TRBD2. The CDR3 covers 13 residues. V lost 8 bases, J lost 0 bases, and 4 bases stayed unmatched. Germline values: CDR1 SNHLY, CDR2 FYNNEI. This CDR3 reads CASARLASYEQYF. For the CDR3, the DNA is TGTGCCAGCGCCCGACTAGCCTCCTACGAGCAGTACTTC.

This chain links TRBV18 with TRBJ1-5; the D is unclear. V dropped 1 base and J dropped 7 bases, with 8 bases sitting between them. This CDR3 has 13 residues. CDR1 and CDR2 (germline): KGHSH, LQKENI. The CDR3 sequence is CASSPRSDQPQHF. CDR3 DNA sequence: TGTGCCAGCTCACCACGTAGCGACCAGCCCCAGCATTTT.

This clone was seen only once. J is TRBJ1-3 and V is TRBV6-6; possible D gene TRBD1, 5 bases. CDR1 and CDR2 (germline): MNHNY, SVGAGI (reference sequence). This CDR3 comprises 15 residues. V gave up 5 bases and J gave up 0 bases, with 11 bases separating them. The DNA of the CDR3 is TGTGCCAGCAGTGGGCAGGGCAGCTCTGGAAACACCATATATTTT. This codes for CASSGQGSSGNTIYF.

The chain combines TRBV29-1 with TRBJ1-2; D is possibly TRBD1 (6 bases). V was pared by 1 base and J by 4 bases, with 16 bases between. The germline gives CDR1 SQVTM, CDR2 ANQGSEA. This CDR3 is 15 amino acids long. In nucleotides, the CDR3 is TGCAGCGTTGAAGTTCCTCGATCGGACAGCTATGGCTACACCTTC. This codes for CSVEVPRSDSYGYTF.

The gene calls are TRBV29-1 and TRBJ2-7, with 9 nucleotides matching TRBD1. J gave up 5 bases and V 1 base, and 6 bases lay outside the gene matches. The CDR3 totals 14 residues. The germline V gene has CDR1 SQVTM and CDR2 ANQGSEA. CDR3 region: CSVEGRTGVNEQYF. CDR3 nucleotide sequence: TGCAGCGTTGAAGGCCGGACAGGGGTCAACGAGCAGTACTTC.

CDR3: CASSLAGLRTDTQYF. The DNA for the CDR3 is TGTGCCAGCAGCTTGGCCGGACTTCGCACAGATACGCAGTATTTT. The rearrangement uses TRBV5-4 and TRBJ2-3; tentative D call: TRBD2 (5 bases). Germline V CDR1 and CDR2: SGHNT, YYREEE (reference sequence). This CDR3 has 15 residues. Trimming stripped 0 bases from V and 1 base from J, with 9 bases between.

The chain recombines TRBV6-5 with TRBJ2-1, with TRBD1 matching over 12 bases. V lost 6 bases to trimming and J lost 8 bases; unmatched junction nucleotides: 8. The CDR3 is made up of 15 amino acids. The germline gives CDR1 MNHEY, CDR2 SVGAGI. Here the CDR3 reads CASSSRDRGLYEQFF. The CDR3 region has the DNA TGTGCCAGCAGCTCACGGGACAGGGGGCTCTATGAGCAGTTCTTC.

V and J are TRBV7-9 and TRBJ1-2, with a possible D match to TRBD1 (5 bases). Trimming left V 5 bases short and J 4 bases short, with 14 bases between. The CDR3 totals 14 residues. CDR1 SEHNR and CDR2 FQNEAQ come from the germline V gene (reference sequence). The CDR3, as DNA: TGTGCCAGCAGCCCGATTGCCAGGGCCTATGGCTACACCTTC. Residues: CASSPIARAYGYTF. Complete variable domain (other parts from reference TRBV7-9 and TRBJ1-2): DTGVSQNPRHKITKRGQNVTFRCDPISEHNRLYWYRQTLGQGPEFLTYFQNEAQLEKSRLLSDRFSAERPKGSFSTLEIQRTEQGDSAMYLCASSPIARAYGYTFGSGTRLTVV.

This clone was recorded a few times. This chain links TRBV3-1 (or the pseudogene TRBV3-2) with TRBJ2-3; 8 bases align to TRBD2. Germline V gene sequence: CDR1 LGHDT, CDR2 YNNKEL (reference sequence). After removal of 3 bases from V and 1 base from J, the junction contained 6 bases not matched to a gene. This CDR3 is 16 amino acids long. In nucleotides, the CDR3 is TGTGCCAGCAGCCACCATCAAGCGGGGGGCACAGATACGCAGTATTTT. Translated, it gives CASSHHQAGGTDTQYF.

CDR3 loop: CASSRAGTRSYEQYF. CDR3 DNA: TGTGCCAGCAGTCGAGCCGGGACACGCTCCTACGAGCAGTACTTC. V gene TRBV6-5 combines with J gene TRBJ2-7, with D possibly being TRBD1 (6 bases). V was pared by 5 bases and J by 0 bases, with 14 bases between. CDR3 length: 15 amino acids. Germline V CDR1 and CDR2: MNHEY, SVGAGI.

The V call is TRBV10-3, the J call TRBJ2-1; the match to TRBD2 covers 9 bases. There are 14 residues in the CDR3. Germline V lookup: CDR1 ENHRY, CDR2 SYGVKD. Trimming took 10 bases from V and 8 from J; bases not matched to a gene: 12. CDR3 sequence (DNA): TGTGCCACCTGGGAGCGGGAGGTTTGGTATGAGCAGTTCTTC. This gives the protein CATWEREVWYEQFF.

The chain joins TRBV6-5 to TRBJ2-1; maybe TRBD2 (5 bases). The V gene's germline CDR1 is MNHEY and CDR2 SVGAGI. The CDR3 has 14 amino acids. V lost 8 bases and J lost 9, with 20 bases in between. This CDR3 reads CASRRTRESGEQFF. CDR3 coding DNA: TGTGCCAGCCGAAGGACGAGGGAATCGGGTGAGCAGTTCTTC.

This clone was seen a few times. The CDR3 DNA reads as TGCGCCAGCAGCACTCTGCTCGGTGAAAAACTGTTTTTT. It yields the protein CASSTLLGEKLFF. V and J are TRBV4-1 and TRBJ1-4; unclear D gene. In germline, CDR1 is MGHRA, CDR2 YSYEKL. Trimming left V 5 bases short and J 7 bases short, with 11 bases between. This CDR3 region has 13 residues.

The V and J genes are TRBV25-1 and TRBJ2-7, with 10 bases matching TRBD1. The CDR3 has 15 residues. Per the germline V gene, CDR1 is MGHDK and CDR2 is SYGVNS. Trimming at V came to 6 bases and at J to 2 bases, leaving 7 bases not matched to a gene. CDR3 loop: CASRGSGQGTYEQYF. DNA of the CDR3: TGTGCCAGCAGGGGTTCGGGACAGGGGACCTACGAGCAGTACTTC.

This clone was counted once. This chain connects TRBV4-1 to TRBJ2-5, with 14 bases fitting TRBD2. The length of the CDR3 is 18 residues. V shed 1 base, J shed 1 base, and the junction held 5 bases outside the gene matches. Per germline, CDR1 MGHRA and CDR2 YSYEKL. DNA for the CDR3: TGCGCCAGCAGCCAAGGGACTAGCGGGAGGCCTCTCCAAGAGACCCAGTACTTC. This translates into CASSQGTSGRPLQETQYF.

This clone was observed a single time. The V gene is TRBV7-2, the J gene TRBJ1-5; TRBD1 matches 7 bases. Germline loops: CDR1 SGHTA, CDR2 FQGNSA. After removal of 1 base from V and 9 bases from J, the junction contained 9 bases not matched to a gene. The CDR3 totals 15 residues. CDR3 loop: CASSLDPRGLWPQHF. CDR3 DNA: TGTGCCAGCAGCTTAGACCCTAGGGGGCTTTGGCCCCAGCATTTT.

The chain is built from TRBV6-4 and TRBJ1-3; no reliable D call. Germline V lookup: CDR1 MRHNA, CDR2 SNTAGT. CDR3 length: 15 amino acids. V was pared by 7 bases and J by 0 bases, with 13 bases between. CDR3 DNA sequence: TGTGCCAGCAACCCGAGCATGAGCTCTGGAAACACCATATATTTT. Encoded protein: CASNPSMSSGNTIYF.

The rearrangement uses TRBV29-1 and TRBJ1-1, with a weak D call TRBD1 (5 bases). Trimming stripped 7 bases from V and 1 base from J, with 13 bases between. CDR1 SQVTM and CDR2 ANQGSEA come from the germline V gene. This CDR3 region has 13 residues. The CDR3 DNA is TGCAGCGCATTGAGGGACTCGAACACTGAAGCTTTCTTT. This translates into CSALRDSNTEAFF.

CDR3 loop: CASSLALDRGHYGYTF. The CDR3 DNA follows: TGTGCCAGCAGCTTAGCGTTGGACAGGGGGCACTATGGCTACACCTTC. This rearrangement joins TRBV7-2 to TRBJ1-2, with 11 bases that match TRBD1. Germline trimming cut 0 bases from V and 3 bases from J; bases unmatched to any gene: 3. CDR3 length: 16 amino acids. Per the germline V gene, CDR1 is SGHTA and CDR2 is FQGNSA. Full variable domain (rest looked up from reference TRBV7-2 and TRBJ1-2): GAGVSQSPSNKVTEKGKDVELRCDPISGHTALYWYRQSLGQGLEFLIYFQGNSAPDKSGLPSDRFSAERTGGSVSTLTIQRTQQEDSAVYLCASSLALDRGHYGYTFGSGTRLTVV.

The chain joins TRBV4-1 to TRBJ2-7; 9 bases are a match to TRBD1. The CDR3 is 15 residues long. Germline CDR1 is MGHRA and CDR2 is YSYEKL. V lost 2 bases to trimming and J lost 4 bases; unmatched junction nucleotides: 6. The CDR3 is CASSQTGTGTYEQYF. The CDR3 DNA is TGCGCCAGCAGCCAAACCGGGACAGGGACTTACGAGCAGTACTTC.

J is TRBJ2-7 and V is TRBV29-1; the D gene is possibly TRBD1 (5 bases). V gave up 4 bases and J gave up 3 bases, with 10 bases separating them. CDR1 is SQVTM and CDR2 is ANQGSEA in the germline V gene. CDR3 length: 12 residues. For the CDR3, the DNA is TGCAGCGTTGTTCTAGGGGACTACGAGCAGTACTTC. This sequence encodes CSVVLGDYEQYF.

The CDR3 region has the DNA TGTGCCAGCAGCTCCTTTTATGGGCCAACCAAAGCTTTCTTT. It specifies CASSSFYGPTKAFF. The chain is built from TRBV5-6 and TRBJ1-1; D not certain. The germline gives CDR1 SGHDT, CDR2 YYEEEE. V was cut by 3 bases and J by 9 bases, with 18 bases left in between. CDR3 length equals 14 residues.

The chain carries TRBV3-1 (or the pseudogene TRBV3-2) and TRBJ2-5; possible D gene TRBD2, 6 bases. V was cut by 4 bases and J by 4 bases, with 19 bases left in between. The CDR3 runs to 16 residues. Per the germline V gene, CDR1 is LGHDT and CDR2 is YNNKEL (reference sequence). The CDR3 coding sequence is TGTGCCAGCAGCCTCGGGAGCCCCGGGCTTCGAGAGACCCAGTACTTC. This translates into CASSLGSPGLRETQYF.

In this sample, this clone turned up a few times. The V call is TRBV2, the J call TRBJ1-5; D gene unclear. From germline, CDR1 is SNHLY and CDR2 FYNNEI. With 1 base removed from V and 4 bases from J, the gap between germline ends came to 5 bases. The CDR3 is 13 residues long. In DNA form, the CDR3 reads TGTGCCAGCAGTGAAGTACGGAATCAGCCCCAGCATTTT. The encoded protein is CASSEVRNQPQHF.

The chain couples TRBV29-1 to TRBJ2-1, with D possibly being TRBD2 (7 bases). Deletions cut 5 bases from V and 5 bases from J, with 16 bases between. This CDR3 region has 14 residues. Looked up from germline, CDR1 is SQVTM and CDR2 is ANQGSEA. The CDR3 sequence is CSVPSRGGDNEQFF. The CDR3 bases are TGCAGCGTTCCTTCTAGGGGGGGGGACAATGAGCAGTTCTTC.

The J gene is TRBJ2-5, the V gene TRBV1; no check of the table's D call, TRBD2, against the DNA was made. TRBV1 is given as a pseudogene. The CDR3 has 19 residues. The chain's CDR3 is CTSRVPDREGMRYQETQYF. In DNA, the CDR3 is TGCACCAGCAGAGTACCGGATAGGGAGGGTATGCGGTACCAAGAGACCCAGTACTTC.

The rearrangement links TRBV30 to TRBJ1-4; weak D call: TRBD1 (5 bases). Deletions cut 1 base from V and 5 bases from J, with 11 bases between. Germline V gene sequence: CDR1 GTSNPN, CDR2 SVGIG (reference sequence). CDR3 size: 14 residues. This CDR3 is CAWSGLTANEKLFF. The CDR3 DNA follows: TGTGCCTGGAGTGGTTTGACAGCGAATGAAAAACTGTTTTTT.

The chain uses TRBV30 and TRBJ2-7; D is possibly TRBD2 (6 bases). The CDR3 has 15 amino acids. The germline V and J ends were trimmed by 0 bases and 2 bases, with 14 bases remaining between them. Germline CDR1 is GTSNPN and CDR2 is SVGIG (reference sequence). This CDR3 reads CAWSVGGAKPYEQYF. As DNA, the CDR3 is TGTGCCTGGAGTGTGGGGGGAGCCAAACCCTACGAGCAGTACTTC.

In nucleotides, the CDR3 is TGTGCCAGCAGCTTTTCGGCAGGGGTTGGATCACCCCTCCACTTT. Its protein is CASSFSAGVGSPLHF. V gene TRBV7-6 combines with J gene TRBJ1-6; weak D call: TRBD1 (6 bases). Germline V CDR1 and CDR2: SGHVS, FNYEAQ. The V end was cut by 3 bases, the J end by 10 bases, with 16 bases between. This CDR3 comprises 15 residues. The whole variable domain, filled in from reference TRBV7-6 and TRBJ1-6, reads GAGVSQSPRYKVTKRGQDVALRCDPISGHVSLYWYRQALGQGPEFLTYFNYEAQQDKSGLPNDRFSAERPEGSISTLTIQRTEQRDSAMYRCASSFSAGVGSPLHFGNGTRLTVT.

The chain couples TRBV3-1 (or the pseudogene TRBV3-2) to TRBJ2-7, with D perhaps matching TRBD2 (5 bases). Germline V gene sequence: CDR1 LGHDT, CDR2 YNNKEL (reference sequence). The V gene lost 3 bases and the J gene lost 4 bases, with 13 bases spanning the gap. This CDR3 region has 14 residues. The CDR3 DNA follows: TGTGCCAGCAGCCAGGCGGGCGCCGTTTACGAGCAGTACTTC. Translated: CASSQAGAVYEQYF.

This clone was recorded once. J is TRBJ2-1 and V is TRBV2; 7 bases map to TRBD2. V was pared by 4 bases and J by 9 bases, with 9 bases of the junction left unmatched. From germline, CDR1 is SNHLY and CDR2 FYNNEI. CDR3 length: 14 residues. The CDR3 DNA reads TGTGCCAGCAGTGTACTAGCCGGGGAGGGTGAGCAGTTCTTC. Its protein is CASSVLAGEGEQFF.